This entry features one TCR beta chain sequence. Its antigen is unidentified. This CDR3 has 16 amino acids. V was clipped by 4 bases and J by 2 bases, with 15 bases between them. Germline V gene sequence: CDR1 SGHDT, CDR2 YYEEEE. The source of the sample is a study of T cell responses to AZD1222 COVID-19 vaccine. Findings and limits, study-wide: Among the donors, most were white British and more were female, and clonal diversity was possibly underestimated.

Profiled with immunoSEQ multiplex PCR; TCRdb holds only in-frame clones, not every one. This sample has 120,000 or so clones, with 90% found just once. The TCR comes from an adult in good health. Sequenced material: peripheral blood, taken on day 0 of AZD1222 vaccination. J is TRBJ2-2 and V is TRBV5-6, with TRBD2 as a possible D gene (5 bases). In nucleotides, the CDR3 is TGTGCCAGCAGCAACTTACGCAGCGGAAACACCGGGGAGCTGTTTTTT. Residues: CASSNLRSGNTGELFF.